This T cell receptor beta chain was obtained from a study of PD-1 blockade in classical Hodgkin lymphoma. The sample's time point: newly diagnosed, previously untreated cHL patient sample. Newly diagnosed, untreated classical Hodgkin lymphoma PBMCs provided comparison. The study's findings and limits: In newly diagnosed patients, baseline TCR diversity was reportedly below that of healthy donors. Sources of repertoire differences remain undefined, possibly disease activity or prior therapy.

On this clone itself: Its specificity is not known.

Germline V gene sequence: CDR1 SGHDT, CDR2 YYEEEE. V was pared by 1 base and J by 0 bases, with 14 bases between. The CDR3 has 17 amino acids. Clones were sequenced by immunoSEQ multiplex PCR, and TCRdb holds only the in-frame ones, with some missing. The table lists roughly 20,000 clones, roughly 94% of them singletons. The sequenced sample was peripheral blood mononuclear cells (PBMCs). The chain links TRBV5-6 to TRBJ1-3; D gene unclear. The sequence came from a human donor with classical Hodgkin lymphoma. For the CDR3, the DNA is TGTGCCAGCAGCTTGTGGCCGGAGGATACCTCTGGAAACACCATATATTTT. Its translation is CASSLWPEDTSGNTIYF.